Listed below are T cell receptor beta chains from one sample, sequenced in a study of T cell repertoires in cytomegalovirus infection. Via MiXCR, TCRdb re-called the reads, giving one row per CDR3 protein. The top ten hold about 12% of the sample, which has approximately 730,000 distinct CDR3 sequences, 25% to 30% seen once. Which antigens these TCRs recognize remains unknown. Sample: cultured CD8+ T cells from PBMCs, taken from culture after CMV antigen stimulation. Receptors were obtained from a human donor in good health (CMV status not recorded). Some clones in this sample may be carry-over from other donors' samples. Each CDR3 is given with its conserved first and last residue. D genes are given only for firm matches. Clone size is shown for a subset of rows, as once, few, many or a class of expanded clone.

D gene | clone size | J gene | V gene | CDR3 DNA | CDR3 protein
- | many | TRBJ1-2 | TRBV7-9 | TGTGCCAGCAGCCAACAGGGCGGCTATGGCTACACCTTC | CASSQQGGYGYTF
- | - | TRBJ1-6 | TRBV11-2 | TGTGCCAGCAGCTTAGGACAGCCCCTCCACTTT | CASSLGQPLHF
- | - | TRBJ1-1 | TRBV28 | TGTGCCAGCAGGCCGGCCCCTCCGGGGACTGAAGCTTTCTTT | CASRPAPPGTEAFF
TRBD2 | - | TRBJ2-1 | TRBV10-3 | TGTGCCATCAGTGTACTAGCGGGGGGGACCTACAATGAGCAGTTCTTC | CAISVLAGGTYNEQFF
- | few | TRBJ2-1 | TRBV5-4 | TGTGCCAGCAGCCAGGGACGGACCAATGAGCAGTTCTTC | CASSQGRTNEQFF
- | - | TRBJ2-3 | TRBV4-1 | TGCGCCAGCAGCCAAGATGTGGTAGCGGAGAGCACAGATACGCAGTATTTT | CASSQDVVAESTDTQYF
- | - | TRBJ2-1 | TRBV9 | TGTGCCAGCAGCGCCTGGGACGACTCCTACAATGAGCAGTTCTTC | CASSAWDDSYNEQFF
TRBD1 | - | TRBJ1-2 | TRBV6-5 | TGTGCCAGCAGTCTATTCTCGGGACAGGGGTCTAACTATGGCTACACCTTC | CASSLFSGQGSNYGYTF
- | few | TRBJ2-7 | TRBV6-5 | TGTGCCAGCACCCACCTCGGTCCTCCCTTTTACTACGAGCAGTACTTC | CASTHLGPPFYYEQYF
- | few | TRBJ2-3 | TRBV7-9 | TGTGCCAGCAGCTCCCAATACGACAGCACAGATACGCAGTATTTT | CASSSQYDSTDTQYF
- | - | TRBJ2-5 | TRBV4-1 | TGCGCCAGCAGCCAAGAGTGGCCAGGGGTTCAAGAGACCCAGTACTTC | CASSQEWPGVQETQYF
- | few | TRBJ1-1 | TRBV4-1 | TGCGCCAGCAGCCAGGGGCCCGACACCTTGGGCACTGAAGCTTTCTTT | CASSQGPDTLGTEAFF
- | few | TRBJ1-5 | TRBV6-1 | TGTGCCAGCAGTAGGGCAGTGAACGTTTATAGCAATCAGCCCCAGCATTTT | CASSRAVNVYSNQPQHF
- | - | TRBJ1-2 | TRBV28 | TGTGCCAGCAGTTTATTAAGGTTCTCCTATGGCTACACCTTC | CASSLLRFSYGYTF
- | - | TRBJ1-5 | TRBV12-3/TRBV12-4 | TGTGCCAGCACCCCGGGAGGTAGCAATCAGCCCCAGCATTTT | CASTPGGSNQPQHF
- | - | TRBJ2-3 | TRBV19 | TGTGCCAGTACCCTAGGCCCAGGGGTTAGCACAGATACGCAGTATTTT | CASTLGPGVSTDTQYF
- | few | TRBJ1-1 | TRBV7-9 | TGTGCCAGCAGCAACTTAGGAGAGGTGAACACTGAAGCTTTCTTT | CASSNLGEVNTEAFF
TRBD1 | once | TRBJ1-6 | TRBV6-5 | TGTGCCAGCAGTGTAACAGGGGATGGGGCTTATAATTCACCCCTCCACTTT | CASSVTGDGAYNSPLHF
- | - | TRBJ2-1 | TRBV19 | TGTGCCAGTAGTATCGACAGGCTCAGGGATGAGCAGTTCTTC | CASSIDRLRDEQFF
TRBD2 | many | TRBJ2-1 | TRBV7-6 | TGTGCCAGCAGCTGGGGGGGGGAAAATGAGCAGTTCTTC | CASSWGGENEQFF
- | few | TRBJ1-1 | TRBV11-1 | TGTGCCAGCAGTTACGTCGTTTTGTGGAACACTGAAGCTTTCTTT | CASSYVVLWNTEAFF
- | few | TRBJ2-1 | TRBV6-5 | TGTGCCAGCACAAGTAGTATGACCTACAATGAGCAGTTCTTC | CASTSSMTYNEQFF
- | - | TRBJ1-2 | TRBV27 | TGTGCCAGCAGCTACGACCTTATGGGCTACACCTTC | CASSYDLMGYTF
- | once | TRBJ1-1 | TRBV29-1 | TGCAGCGTCGCCCCCGGGGTGAACACTGAAGCTATCTTT | CSVAPGVNTEAIF
- | few | TRBJ1-2 | TRBV27 | TGTGCCAGCAGTCCGACGGGGGCAATTAACTATGGCTACACCTTC | CASSPTGAINYGYTF
TRBD2 | few | TRBJ2-3 | TRBV12-3/TRBV12-4 | TGTGCCAGCAACCCGGCCGGACTAGTGGCCACAGATACGCAGTATTTT | CASNPAGLVATDTQYF
- | few | TRBJ2-4 | TRBV4-1 | TGCGCCAGCAGCCCGCGGACAAACAGGAACAATAAAAACATTCAGTACTTC | CASSPRTNRNNKNIQYF
- | - | TRBJ1-2 | TRBV5-6 | TGTGCCAGCAGCTTGGCGACAGGTGAAGGCTACACCTTC | CASSLATGEGYTF
TRBD1 | few | TRBJ2-1 | TRBV9 | TGTGCCAGCAGCGCGAGGACAGGGAATGAGCAGTTCTTC | CASSARTGNEQFF
- | few | TRBJ2-2 | TRBV6-4 | TGTGCCAGCAGTGGGCAGGAGGGAACCGGGGAGCTGTTTTTT | CASSGQEGTGELFF
TRBD2 | - | TRBJ2-2 | TRBV20-1 | TGCAGTGCTAGAGACGGGACTAGACCCGGTAAAGGAACCGGGGAGCTGTTTTTT | CSARDGTRPGKGTGELFF
- | - | TRBJ2-7 | TRBV6-1 | TGTGCCAGCAGTGAAGCGCTTACTACAACCTACTCCTACGAGCAGTACTTC | CASSEALTTTYSYEQYF
TRBD2 | few | TRBJ2-5 | TRBV6-6 | TGTGGGTGTAGAGCGGGGACTAGTGCAGAGACCCAGTACTTC | CGCRAGTSAETQYF
- | many | TRBJ1-1 | TRBV7-2 | TGTGCCAGCAGCTTAATCGACAGGAACACTGAAGCTTTCTTT | CASSLIDRNTEAFF
- | - | TRBJ1-2 | TRBV6-6 | TGTGCCAGCAGTTACTCGACCCAGGGAGGGGTTGGTGGCTACACCTTC | CASSYSTQGGVGGYTF
- | few | TRBJ2-1 | TRBV20-1 | TGCAGTGCTAGAGAAGTGGGGGTCTACAATTATGAGCAGTTCTTC | CSAREVGVYNYEQFF
- | few | TRBJ1-2 | TRBV15 | TGTGCCACCAGCAGAGCCGGGCTTAGTGGCTACACCTTC | CATSRAGLSGYTF
- | - | TRBJ2-5 | TRBV6-5 | TGTGCCAGCAGCCTTCACCAGGACGGCCGATACAATACCCAAGAGACCCAGTACTTC | CASSLHQDGRYNTQETQYF
TRBD2 | few | TRBJ2-5 | TRBV12-3/TRBV12-4 | TGTGCCAGCAGGACTAGCGGGGGGTTCCAAGAGACCCAGTACTTC | CASRTSGGFQETQYF
TRBD1 | many | TRBJ1-1 | TRBV12-3/TRBV12-4 | TGTGCCAGCAGTCGCTGGACAGGCCAGGACACTGAAGCTTTCTTT | CASSRWTGQDTEAFF
- | few | TRBJ1-4 | TRBV7-9 | TGTGCCAGCAGCTTATTATGGCAGGGCGAAGAAAAACTGTTTTTT | CASSLLWQGEEKLFF
- | many | TRBJ2-2 | TRBV7-2 | TGTGCCAGCACCCGGGGGGGGGAGCTGTTTTTT | CASTRGGELFF
- | - | TRBJ2-7 | TRBV28 | TGTGCCAGCAGTTTAAAGGGAAGGTCCTACGAGCAGTACTTC | CASSLKGRSYEQYF
- | - | TRBJ1-1 | TRBV6-8 | TGTGCCAGCTCCTTGGGACCGTCGAACACTGAAGCTTTCTTT | CASSLGPSNTEAFF
- | - | TRBJ1-5 | TRBV24-1 | TGTGCCACCAGTGAAGGGGGGAATCAGCCCCAGCATTTT | CATSEGGNQPQHF
- | - | TRBJ2-1 | TRBV4-2 | TGTGCCAGCAGCCCGGGAGCGCCTCACAATGAGCAGTTCTTC | CASSPGAPHNEQFF
TRBD1 | few | TRBJ1-4 | TRBV5-6 | TGTGCCAGCAGCGGAGGATGGGACAGAAGCCTTAATGAAAAACTGTTTTTT | CASSGGWDRSLNEKLFF
- | - | TRBJ1-1 | TRBV12-3/TRBV12-4 | TGTGCCAGCAGTTCACCCCAGGTTGGGCCGGGAACTGAAGCTTTCTTT | CASSSPQVGPGTEAFF
- | many | TRBJ1-5 | TRBV6-1 | TGTGCCAGCAGTGAAAGGGGGAAGGCTCAGCCCCAGCATTTT | CASSERGKAQPQHF
TRBD1 | few | TRBJ1-2 | TRBV10-1 | TGCGCCAGCAGTCGGACAGGGGATTACTATGGCTACACCTTC | CASSRTGDYYGYTF
- | few | TRBJ1-1 | TRBV6-5 | TGTGCCAGCAGTTACGATTGGGCCGGGAACACTGAAGCTTTCTTT | CASSYDWAGNTEAFF
- | few | TRBJ1-2 | TRBV14 | TGTGCCAGCAGCCAAGGCAGTCGCTATGGCTACACCTTC | CASSQGSRYGYTF
TRBD1 | few | TRBJ2-1 | TRBV7-7 | TGTGCTAGCAGCACCCCAGGGGGCGATGAGCAGTTCTTC | CASSTPGGDEQFF